This entry lists 24 T cell receptor beta chains sequenced from one sample in a study of blood T cell repertoires in COVID-19. Data came from immunoSEQ multiplex PCR; TCRdb stores just in-frame clones and leaves some out. Among about 270,000 clones listed, about 90% were seen once. Sequencing was performed on PBMCs or T cells enriched from blood (not recorded which). The receptors here all came from a young woman with acute COVID-19.

The J gene is TRBJ2-3, the V gene TRBV21-1; no DNA check was done on the table's D call, TRBD2. TRBV21-1 has pseudogene status. The CDR3 totals 21 residues. CDR3 DNA: TGTGCCAGCAGCAAGGGATCGCGCGGGACTAGCGGGAGAAATGGCACAGATACGCAGTATTTT. It encodes CASSKGSRGTSGRNGTDTQYF.

This clone has a single count. The V gene is TRBV10-3, the J gene TRBJ2-5, with 10 bases identical to TRBD1. From germline, CDR1 is ENHRY and CDR2 SYGVKD. Trimming cost V 2 bases and J 4 bases; bases outside gene matches: 10. The CDR3 extends over 17 amino acids. The CDR3 region has the DNA TGTGCCATCAGTGAGATCGCCGGGACAGGGGATTCAGAGACCCAGTACTTC. It translates to CAISEIAGTGDSETQYF.

V usage is TRBV27 and J usage is TRBJ2-1; a possible D gene is TRBD2 (6 bases). Germline CDR1 is MNHEY and CDR2 is SMNVEV (reference sequence). V dropped 5 bases and J dropped 3 bases, with 17 bases sitting between them. There are 16 residues in the CDR3. This chain's CDR3 is CASSPRLDSYYNEQFF. DNA of the CDR3: TGTGCCAGCAGTCCCCGACTAGACAGCTACTACAATGAGCAGTTCTTC.

The chain uses TRBV19 and TRBJ2-5, with D possibly matching TRBD1 (6 bases). This CDR3 spans 14 amino acids. V shed 1 base and J shed 3 bases, with 9 bases lying between them. Germline assignment: CDR1 LNHDA and CDR2 SQIVND (reference sequence). The CDR3, as DNA: TGTGCCAGTAGTATAGTGAAGGGGGAAGAGACCCAGTACTTC. It encodes CASSIVKGEETQYF.

The V call is TRBV2, the J call TRBJ1-1; maybe TRBD1 (5 bases). The CDR3 loop spans 11 amino acids. The V end was cut by 5 bases, the J end by 8 bases, with 9 bases between. The germline V gene has CDR1 SNHLY and CDR2 FYNNEI. CDR3 coding DNA: TGTGCCAGCAGTCGGACACTAGAAGCTTTCTTT. It specifies CASSRTLEAFF. Full variable domain (missing parts from reference TRBV2 and TRBJ1-1): EPEVTQTPSHQVTQMGQEVILRCVPISNHLYFYWYRQILGQKVEFLVSFYNNEISEKSEIFDDQFSVERPDGSNFTLKIRSTKLEDSAMYFCASSRTLEAFFGQGTRLTVV.

The V gene is TRBV7-9, the J gene TRBJ2-1; 10 nucleotides match TRBD2. V shed 5 bases, J shed 0 bases, and the junction held 4 bases outside the gene matches. Germline loops: CDR1 SEHNR, CDR2 FQNEAQ (reference sequence). There are 16 residues in the CDR3. The CDR3 here is CASSGAGGSSYNEQFF. DNA of the CDR3: TGTGCCAGCAGCGGAGCGGGGGGGAGCTCCTACAATGAGCAGTTCTTC.

This rearrangement joins TRBV6-5 to TRBJ2-7; D gene unclear. Trimming cost V 8 bases and J 3 bases, with 5 bases left between them. Germline assignment: CDR1 MNHEY and CDR2 SVGAGI. The CDR3 runs to 10 residues. CDR3 protein: CASVYYEQYF. As DNA, the CDR3 is TGTGCCAGCGTCTACTACGAGCAGTACTTC.

V gene TRBV11-2 combines with J gene TRBJ1-6; D unclear. CDR3 size: 14 residues. Trimming shortened V by 4 bases and J by 9 bases, and 13 bases separated the two germline ends. Germline values: CDR1 SGHAT, CDR2 FQNNGV. The CDR3 region has the DNA TGTGCCAGCAGCTCGGGTCTCTCGTTTTCACCCCTCCACTTT. Its translation: CASSSGLSFSPLHF. Together with reference TRBV11-2 and TRBJ1-6, the CDR3 gives the full variable domain: EAGVAQSPRYKIIEKRQSVAFWCNPISGHATLYWYQQILGQGPKLLIQFQNNGVVDDSQLPKDRFSAERLKGVDSTLKIQPAKLEDSAVYLCASSSGLSFSPLHFGNGTRLTVT.

This sequence joins TRBV3-1 (or the pseudogene TRBV3-2) and TRBJ1-5; 7 nucleotides match TRBD1. The CDR3 is 15 residues long. V lost 1 base to trimming and J lost 4 bases; unmatched junction nucleotides: 4. CDR1 is LGHDT and CDR2 is YNNKEL in the germline V gene (reference sequence). The CDR3 DNA reads TGTGCCAGCAGCCAAGGAGGGACAGTAAATCAGCCCCAGCATTTT. Its translation: CASSQGGTVNQPQHF.

V and J are TRBV4-3 and TRBJ2-6; possible D gene TRBD2, 5 bases. This CDR3 has 16 amino acids. Trimming took 0 bases from V and 3 from J, leaving 9 bases between them. Germline loops: CDR1 LGHNA, CDR2 YSLEER. The CDR3 nucleotides read TGCGCCAGCAGCCAAGAGACCGGGGATGGGGCCAACGTCCTGACTTTC. Translating gives CASSQETGDGANVLTF.

This clone was observed a single time. The chain is built from TRBV28 and TRBJ1-1; 7 bases line up with TRBD1. Germline CDR1 is MDHEN and CDR2 is SYDVKM. This CDR3 comprises 15 residues. The junction had 11 bases not matched to a gene; V was cut back by 4 bases and J by 6 bases. CDR3 residues: CASSSPRQGGSEAFF. In nucleotides, the CDR3 is TGTGCCAGCAGTTCCCCACGACAGGGTGGATCTGAAGCTTTCTTT.

This clone has only one observation. V is TRBV19 and J is TRBJ2-3; TRBD2 aligns across 8 bases. There are 18 residues in the CDR3. V lost 5 bases and J lost 3; bases outside the gene matches: 16. Germline CDR1 and CDR2: LNHDA and SQIVND (reference sequence). Written as DNA, the CDR3 is TGTGCCAGTAGTCCAAGAGGGGCCGGGACTAGGCTGACAGATACGCAGTATTTT. Protein product: CASSPRGAGTRLTDTQYF.

This rearrangement joins TRBV28 to TRBJ1-4; D may be TRBD1 (5 bases). This CDR3 has 13 amino acids. V lost 2 bases and J lost 7, with 8 bases in between. CDR1 is MDHEN and CDR2 is SYDVKM in the germline V gene. The CDR3 coding sequence is TGTGCCAGCAGTTTACAGGGCCCTGAAAAACTGTTTTTT. The encoded protein is CASSLQGPEKLFF.

V gene TRBV27 combines with J gene TRBJ1-1; D not resolved. CDR3 length: 13 amino acids. CDR1 MNHEY and CDR2 SMNVEV come from the germline V gene (reference sequence). V was pared by 6 bases and J by 0 bases, with 8 bases between. CDR3: CASRSGMNTEAFF. CDR3 nucleotide sequence: TGTGCCAGCAGGTCGGGGATGAACACTGAAGCTTTCTTT.

The V call is TRBV7-3, the J call TRBJ2-5; D possibly corresponds to TRBD2 (6 bases). CDR1 is SGHTA and CDR2 is FQGTGA in the germline V gene. The CDR3 length is 17 residues. The ends were cut back, 2 bases at V and 4 bases at J, with 20 bases in the middle. CDR3 sequence reads: CASSLFGLTNKGETQYF. The CDR3 nucleotides are TGTGCCAGCAGCTTATTTGGACTAACCAATAAAGGAGAGACCCAGTACTTC.

This clone showed up just once. The junction and the germline gene differ at one end; a read error may be behind it. The chain couples TRBV18 to TRBJ2-5, with no clear D. CDR3 length: 13 residues. In germline, CDR1 is KGHSH, CDR2 LQKENI. CDR3 sequence: CASSPPTTETQYF. Written as DNA, the CDR3 is TGTGCCAGCTCGCCACCCACTACAGAGACCCAGTACTTC.

This chain uses TRBV4-2 with TRBJ2-1; the match to TRBD1 covers 7 bases. The J segment lost 8 bases and the V segment lost 5 bases, leaving 3 bases of the junction unmatched. The CDR3 consists of 12 residues. CDR1 and CDR2 from the germline V gene are LGHNA and YNFKEQ. CDR3 nucleotide sequence: TGTGCCAGCAGCGTAGGGGGCGATGAGCAGTTCTTC. It is translated as CASSVGGDEQFF.

This clone was picked up one time. The chain is built from TRBV5-1 and TRBJ2-1; D unresolved. V shed 1 base and J shed 7 bases, with 9 bases lying between them. CDR1 and CDR2 from the germline V gene are SGHRS and YFSETQ. The CDR3 consists of 13 residues. The CDR3 region has the DNA TGCGCCAGCAGCTTGCTAACCTGGAATGAGCAGTTCTTC. Protein: CASSLLTWNEQFF.

This clone was counted a few times. This chain joins TRBV18 and TRBJ2-1; D remains unclear. Germline V gene lookup returns CDR1 KGHSH and CDR2 LQKENI. V was cut by 6 bases and J by 1 base, with 13 bases left in between. The CDR3 length is 15 residues. The CDR3 reads CASSPGAGSYNEQFF. The DNA of the CDR3 is TGTGCCAGCTCTCCCGGTGCAGGATCCTACAATGAGCAGTTCTTC.

The chain is built from TRBV5-1 and TRBJ2-2; 8 nucleotides match TRBD1. The CDR3 extends over 15 amino acids. CDR1 SGHRS and CDR2 YFSETQ come from the germline V gene. V shed 10 bases, J shed 4 bases, and the junction held 12 bases outside the gene matches. The chain's CDR3 is CASRADRVSTGELFF. Here the CDR3 DNA reads TGCGCCTCCCGCGCGGACAGGGTCAGCACCGGGGAGCTGTTTTTT.

The chain uses TRBV6-5 and TRBJ1-1; unclear D gene. V shed 7 bases and J shed 1 base, with 16 bases lying between them. Germline V gene data show CDR1 as MNHEY and CDR2 as SVGAGI. CDR3 length: 15 residues. CDR3 loop: CASTYTPFGNTEAFF. The CDR3 region has the DNA TGTGCCAGCACCTATACCCCTTTCGGGAACACTGAAGCTTTCTTT.

The rearrangement links TRBV19 to TRBJ1-5, with 8 bases lining up with TRBD1. V gave up 3 bases and J gave up 5 bases; unmatched junction bases: 12. This CDR3 is 17 amino acids long. Germline CDR1 LNHDA, CDR2 SQIVND (reference sequence). The CDR3 sequence is CASSISALAGGYQPQHF. The CDR3 DNA reads as TGTGCCAGTAGTATTAGCGCCCTAGCAGGGGGCTATCAGCCCCAGCATTTT.

The rearrangement uses TRBV11-2 and TRBJ2-3; D ambiguous. Between the trimmed V and J ends, which lost 0 bases and 3 bases, there was a span of 10 bases. The CDR3 covers 15 residues. Germline CDR1 SGHAT, CDR2 FQNNGV. CDR3 in DNA: TGTGCCAGCAGCTTAGATTCCGGAGAGACAGATACGCAGTATTTT. It specifies CASSLDSGETDTQYF.

This chain connects TRBV5-1 to TRBJ2-3; D is perhaps TRBD2 (5 bases). V lost 0 bases to trimming and J lost 1 base, with 12 bases between them. Germline values: CDR1 SGHRS, CDR2 YFSETQ. This CDR3 spans 16 amino acids. The CDR3 nucleotides read TGCGCCAGCAGCTTGGGGGCGGGTATGGGCACAGATACGCAGTATTTT. This sequence encodes CASSLGAGMGTDTQYF.